The 10 T cell receptor beta chains given below trace back to one sample, sequenced in a study of identifying expanded T cells in peripheral blood. Repertoires were generated with immunoSEQ multiplex PCR, while TCRdb's copy carries only in-frame clones and drops some. The sample shows over 85,000 clones, approximately 88% of them seen only once. The sample consisted of blood. All receptors derive from a person aged 18-69 years in good health.

This clone was detected only a few times. V and J are TRBV7-9 and TRBJ1-2; 7 nucleotides line up with TRBD1. V was clipped by 7 bases and J by 4 bases; unmatched bases: 6. The CDR3 runs to 13 residues. CDR1 is SEHNR and CDR2 is FQNEAQ in the germline V gene (reference sequence). The CDR3 spells CASNKRTGYGYTF. In DNA, the CDR3 is TGTGCCAGCAACAAAAGGACAGGCTATGGCTACACCTTC.

This sequence joins TRBV18 and TRBJ1-1; no clear D. Germline-derived CDR1 and CDR2 are KGHSH and LQKENI. The CDR3 loop spans 14 amino acids. V was cut by 2 bases and J by 0 bases, with 7 bases left in between. CDR3 sequence (DNA): TGTGCCAGCTCACCATCCCAGATGAACACTGAAGCTTTCTTT. It specifies CASSPSQMNTEAFF.

This chain connects TRBV5-6 to TRBJ2-7, with 10 bases that match TRBD2. V shed 2 bases and J 4 bases; nucleotides not matched to a gene: 9. Germline CDR1 is SGHDT and CDR2 is YYEEEE. The CDR3 sequence is 16 residues long. CDR3: CASSLGPGLALYEQYF. DNA of the CDR3: TGTGCCAGCAGCTTAGGTCCGGGACTAGCGCTATACGAGCAGTACTTC.

The rearrangement uses TRBV11-3 and TRBJ1-1; D unresolved. There are 14 residues in the CDR3. Trimming cost V 5 bases and J 1 base, with 11 bases left between them. Germline V lookup: CDR1 SGHNT, CDR2 YENEEA. CDR3 sequence (DNA): TGTGCCAGCAGCGCCAGTTGGGGGAACACTGAAGCTTTCTTT. It yields the protein CASSASWGNTEAFF.

J is TRBJ1-1 and V is TRBV5-1, with D possibly matching TRBD1 (5 bases). The CDR3 has 13 amino acids. Germline V CDR1 and CDR2: SGHRS, YFSETQ. Trimming stripped 5 bases from V and 0 bases from J, with 8 bases between. CDR3 residues: CASSEGMNTEAFF. CDR3 sequence (DNA): TGCGCCAGCAGTGAGGGGATGAACACTGAAGCTTTCTTT. The entire variable domain, with the rest obtained from reference TRBV5-1 and TRBJ1-1, is as follows: KAGVTQTPRYLIKTRGQQVTLSCSPISGHRSVSWYQQTPGQGLQFLFEYFSETQRNKGNFPGRFSGRQFSNSRSEMNVSTLELGDSALYLCASSEGMNTEAFFGQGTRLTVV.

This chain joins TRBV5-1 and TRBJ1-4; D unclear. V was trimmed by 3 bases and J by 13 bases, leaving 19 bases between them. Germline V gene sequence: CDR1 SGHRS, CDR2 YFSETQ. This CDR3 is built from 14 residues. CDR3 sequence (DNA): TGCGCCAGCAGCTCAAGGCCTCAGGAACAGCGACTGTTTTTT. Translated: CASSSRPQEQRLFF.

This clone was counted once. The chain carries TRBV15 and TRBJ2-7, with 11 bases identical to TRBD1. V shed 4 bases and J 4 bases; nucleotides not matched to a gene: 3. This CDR3 region has 14 residues. CDR1 and CDR2 from the germline V gene are LNHNV and YYDKDF (reference sequence). The CDR3 sequence is CATSTGQGGYEQYF. The CDR3 DNA sequence: TGTGCCACCAGCACGGGACAGGGGGGATACGAGCAGTACTTC.

V gene TRBV6-6 combines with J gene TRBJ2-5; 7 nucleotides align to TRBD2. Per germline, CDR1 MNHNY and CDR2 SVGAGI (reference sequence). The CDR3 covers 14 residues. The junction had 5 bases not matched to a gene; V was cut back by 2 bases and J by 5 bases. The CDR3 DNA sequence: TGTGCCAGCAGTTACGCGGGAGCGGAGGAGACCCAGTACTTC. The encoded protein is CASSYAGAEETQYF.

This sequence joins TRBV20-1 and TRBJ2-1, with D unresolved. The germline CDR1 and CDR2 sequences are DFQATT and SNEGSKA (reference sequence). This CDR3 has 11 amino acids. The V and J ends lost 2 bases and 6 bases respectively, with 5 bases between them. The CDR3 nucleotides are TGCAGTGCTAGAAACGGCAATGAGCAGTTCTTC. Amino acids: CSARNGNEQFF.

The chain links TRBV5-6 to TRBJ1-4, with D perhaps TRBD1 (5 bases). V lost 3 bases and J lost 4, with 16 bases in between. The CDR3 is made up of 16 amino acids. Per germline, CDR1 SGHDT and CDR2 YYEEEE. CDR3 protein: CASSSPWGEDNEKLFF. DNA of the CDR3: TGTGCCAGCAGCTCGCCTTGGGGGGAAGATAATGAAAAACTGTTTTTT.